Below, one T cell receptor beta chain is given with its context. The specificity of this receptor is unknown. No base quality information exists; no much larger clone differs at one position. Donors were about 36 systemically healthy Caucasian individuals from Russia aged 6 to 90 years. Each donor gave around 9.8 milliliters of peripheral blood, collected into EDTA-treated Vacutainer tubes. Ficoll-Paque density-gradient centrifugation was used to isolate PBMCs, with at least 7 million per sample. Total RNA, at least 6 micrograms per sample, was extracted from PBMCs with Trizol reagent. The percentages of naive CD45RAhigh/CD27high T cells were determined by flow cytometry on a PBMC aliquot from every donor. CDR1 and CDR2 are drawn from the germline V gene (reference sequence): LGHDT, YNNKEL. The CDR3 numbers 16 residues from cysteine through phenylalanine. Only the CDR3 region is kept as DNA, spanning 48 bases read in frame from base 1. The germline V end is reduced by 1 base and the J end by 4 bases; junction bases left unmatched: 8.

This sample stems from a study of blood T cells in healthy people across ages (dated by TCRdb to about 2015). With regard to the full study: In model experiments, template switching captured about one uniquely barcoded TCR beta cDNA molecule for every two T cells. Using deep sequencing normalized with unique cDNA molecular identifiers, the study measured how TCR beta repertoire diversity changes with age. The donors were divided into four age groups: young (average around 16 years), middle-aged (almost 40), aged (around 59) and long-lived (82). To avoid experimental bias, donors of different ages were randomly spread across the sequencing lanes. Using the same blood draw, the study looked at two additional independent replicas of 1 million unique cDNA reads for two donors, one aged 18 to 30 and the other aged 80 or older.

The method was 5' RACE. A second roughly 6 to 12 cycle PCR used a sample-barcoded 5' primer and a J-beta primer mix. Each TCR beta cDNA molecule received a unique molecular identifier from a template-switch 5' adaptor carrying 12 random nucleotides. Each sample yielded at least 2.5 million CDR3-containing paired-end reads. First-strand cDNA was synthesized from all RNA with the Mint cDNA synthesis kit, primed by a TRBC-specific oligonucleotide. After uracil-DNA glycosylase treatment, a first 18-cycle PCR used universal primers M1SS and BC2_uni_R on all cDNA. The authors' pipeline ran thus. Normalization of each sample was performed by random selection of 1 million high-quality reads, each carrying a distinct molecular identifier. Instead of being binned into consensus sequences, reads with shared molecular identifiers were discarded. MiTCR, with a Q25 quality threshold and the strictest error-elimination algorithm, was used for CDR3 identification, clonotype clustering and error correction. Lower-bound total TCR beta diversity was estimated with a nonparametric unseen species model using Euler transformation. TCRdb reran the public reads through fastp at Q25 and MiXCR, keeping productive beta chains. Duplicate CDR3 protein sequences are folded into a single record with the most common DNA and genes. TCRdb's processing, not the authors' own work, is the source of the V and J calls. For this sample there are 1.5 million to 2 million distinct CDR3 sequences; around 40% appear just once. Under 30% of the sample belongs to the ten largest clones.

Study-level results and caveats: As age increased, observed TCR beta diversity per million T cells dropped in a roughly linear way, and a significant reduction was already evident by age about 40. Compared with the aged group, the long-lived group had more naive CD4+ T cells, fewer expanded clones and increased TCR diversity, a pattern suggesting age selection. Because profiling used bulk unsorted PBMCs, naive and antigen-experienced compartments could not be compared conclusively. Estimates of total diversity from one million sequenced T cells were regarded as lower bounds and underestimates. Donor CMV infection status was unknown, potentially confounding age-related changes in expanded clonotypes. A strong correlation was found between observed TCR beta diversity and the percentage of naive T cells measured by flow cytometry.

This receptor was identified in a human donor in good health. The V and J segments used are TRBV3-1 and TRBJ1-2; 8 central bases correspond to TRBD1. Material: blood. The CDR3 reads CASSQGPGQASYGYTF. The nucleotide sequence reads TGTGCCAGCAGCCAAGGCCCGGGACAGGCGAGCTATGGCTACACCTTC.